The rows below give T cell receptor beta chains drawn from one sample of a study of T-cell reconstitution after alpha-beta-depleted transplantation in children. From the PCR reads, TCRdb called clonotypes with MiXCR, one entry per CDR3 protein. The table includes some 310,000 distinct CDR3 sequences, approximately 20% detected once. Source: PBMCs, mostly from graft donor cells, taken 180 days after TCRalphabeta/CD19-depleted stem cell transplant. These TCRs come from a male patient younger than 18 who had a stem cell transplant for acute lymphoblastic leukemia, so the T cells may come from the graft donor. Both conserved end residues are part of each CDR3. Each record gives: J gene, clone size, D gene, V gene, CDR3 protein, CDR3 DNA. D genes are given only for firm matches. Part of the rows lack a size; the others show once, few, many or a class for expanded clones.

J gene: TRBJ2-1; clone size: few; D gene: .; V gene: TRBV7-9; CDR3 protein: CASSFPGSREDEQFF; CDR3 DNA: TGTGCCAGCAGTTTCCCGGGTAGCAGGGAGGATGAGCAGTTCTTC
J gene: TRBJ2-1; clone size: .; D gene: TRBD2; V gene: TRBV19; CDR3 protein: CASSSSGSPNEQFF; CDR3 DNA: TGTGCCAGTAGTTCCAGCGGGAGTCCGAATGAGCAGTTCTTC
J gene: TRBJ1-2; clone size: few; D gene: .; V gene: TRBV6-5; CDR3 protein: CASSYSRGARDYGYTF; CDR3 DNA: TGTGCCAGCAGTTACTCGAGGGGCGCCAGGGACTATGGCTACACCTTC
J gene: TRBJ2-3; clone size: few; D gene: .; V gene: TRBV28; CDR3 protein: CASSFGQTQYF; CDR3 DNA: TGTGCCAGCAGTTTCGGTCAGACGCAGTATTTT
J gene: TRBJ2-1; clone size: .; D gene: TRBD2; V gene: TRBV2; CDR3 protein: CASLRELAAFSYNEQFF; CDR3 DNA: TGTGCCAGCCTCCGTGAACTAGCGGCCTTCTCCTACAATGAGCAGTTCTTC
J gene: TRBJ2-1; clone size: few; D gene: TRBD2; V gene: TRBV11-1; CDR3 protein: CASSLALLTSWLNNEQFF; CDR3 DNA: TGTGCCAGCAGCTTAGCCCTCCTGACTAGCTGGCTCAACAATGAGCAGTTCTTC
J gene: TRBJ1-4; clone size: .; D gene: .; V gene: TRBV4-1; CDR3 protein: CASSQGPERGGEKLFF; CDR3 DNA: TGCGCCAGCAGCCAAGGCCCGGAGCGTGGGGGCGAAAAACTGTTTTTT
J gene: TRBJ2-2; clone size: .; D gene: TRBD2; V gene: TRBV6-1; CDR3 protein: CASRGLAVYSNTGELFF; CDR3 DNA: TGTGCCAGCCGGGGACTAGCGGTCTATTCGAACACCGGGGAGCTGTTTTTT
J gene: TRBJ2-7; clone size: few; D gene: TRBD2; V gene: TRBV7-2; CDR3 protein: CASSFLTSGSSYEQYF; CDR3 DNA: TGTGCCAGCAGCTTCTTGACTAGCGGGAGCTCCTACGAGCAGTACTTC
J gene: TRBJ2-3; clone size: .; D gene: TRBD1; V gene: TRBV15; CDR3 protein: CATSAFLGQGFPPFTDTQYF; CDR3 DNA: TGTGCCACCAGCGCGTTTTTAGGACAGGGGTTTCCCCCCTTCACAGATACGCAGTATTTT
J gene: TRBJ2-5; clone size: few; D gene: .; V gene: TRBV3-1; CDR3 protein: CASSQVRAQYF; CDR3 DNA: TGTGCCAGCAGCCAAGTGAGGGCCCAGTACTTC
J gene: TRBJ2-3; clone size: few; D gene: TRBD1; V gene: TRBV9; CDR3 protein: CASSPREGPGGSDTQYF; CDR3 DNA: TGTGCCAGCAGCCCAAGAGAAGGTCCAGGGGGCTCAGATACGCAGTATTTT
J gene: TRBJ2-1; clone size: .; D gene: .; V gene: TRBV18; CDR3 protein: CASSPTSGGSTYNEQFF; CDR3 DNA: TGTGCCAGCTCACCCACCAGTGGGGGATCGACGTACAATGAGCAGTTCTTC
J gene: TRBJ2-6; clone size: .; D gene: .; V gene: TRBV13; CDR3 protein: CASGPPAGANVLTF; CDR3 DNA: TGTGCCAGCGGTCCCCCGGCTGGGGCCAACGTCCTGACTTTC
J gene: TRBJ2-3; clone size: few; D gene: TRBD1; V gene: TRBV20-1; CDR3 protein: CSAREAGQVTDTQYF; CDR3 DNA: TGCAGTGCTAGAGAGGCGGGACAGGTCACAGATACGCAGTATTTT
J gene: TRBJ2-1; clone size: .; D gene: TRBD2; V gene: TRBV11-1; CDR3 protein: CASSLEYGGGPAYNEQFF; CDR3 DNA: TGTGCCAGCAGCTTAGAATATGGGGGAGGGCCCGCGTACAATGAGCAGTTCTTC
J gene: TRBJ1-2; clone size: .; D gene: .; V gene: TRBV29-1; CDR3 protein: CSVIVVGNYYGYTF; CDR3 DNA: TGCAGCGTTATTGTTGTTGGGAATTACTATGGCTACACCTTC
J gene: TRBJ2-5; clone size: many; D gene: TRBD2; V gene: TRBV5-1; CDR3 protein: CASSPISGREETQYF; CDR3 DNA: TGCGCCAGCAGCCCCATTAGCGGGAGAGAAGAGACCCAGTACTTC
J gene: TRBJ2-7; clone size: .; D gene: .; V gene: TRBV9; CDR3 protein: CASSVDGRNEQYF; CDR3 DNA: TGTGCCAGCAGCGTAGATGGTCGGAACGAGCAGTACTTC
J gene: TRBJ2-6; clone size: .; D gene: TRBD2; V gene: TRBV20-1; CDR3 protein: CSASGTSGRAVGANVLTF; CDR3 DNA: TGCAGTGCTAGTGGGACTAGCGGGAGGGCCGTTGGGGCCAACGTCCTGACTTTC
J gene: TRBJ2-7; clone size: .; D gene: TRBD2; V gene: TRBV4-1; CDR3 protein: CVSSPGLAGNYEQYF; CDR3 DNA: TGCGTCAGCAGCCCGGGACTAGCGGGGAACTACGAGCAGTACTTC
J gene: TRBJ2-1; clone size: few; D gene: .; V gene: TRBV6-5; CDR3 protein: CASSSQLNQQFF; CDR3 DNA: TGTGCCAGCAGTTCCCAGCTAAACCAGCAGTTCTTC
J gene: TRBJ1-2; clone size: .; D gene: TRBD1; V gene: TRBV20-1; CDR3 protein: CSARFTPRQGSNYGYTF; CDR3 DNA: TGCAGTGCTAGATTTACGCCGCGACAGGGATCTAACTATGGCTACACCTTC
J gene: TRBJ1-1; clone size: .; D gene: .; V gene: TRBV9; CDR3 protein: CASSVAPDPNTEAFF; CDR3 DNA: TGTGCCAGCAGCGTAGCCCCAGACCCGAACACTGAAGCTTTCTTT
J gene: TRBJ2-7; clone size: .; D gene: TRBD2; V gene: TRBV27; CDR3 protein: CASSFSSGSGGNEQYF; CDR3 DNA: TGTGCCAGCAGCTTCAGTAGCGGGAGTGGGGGGAACGAGCAGTACTTC